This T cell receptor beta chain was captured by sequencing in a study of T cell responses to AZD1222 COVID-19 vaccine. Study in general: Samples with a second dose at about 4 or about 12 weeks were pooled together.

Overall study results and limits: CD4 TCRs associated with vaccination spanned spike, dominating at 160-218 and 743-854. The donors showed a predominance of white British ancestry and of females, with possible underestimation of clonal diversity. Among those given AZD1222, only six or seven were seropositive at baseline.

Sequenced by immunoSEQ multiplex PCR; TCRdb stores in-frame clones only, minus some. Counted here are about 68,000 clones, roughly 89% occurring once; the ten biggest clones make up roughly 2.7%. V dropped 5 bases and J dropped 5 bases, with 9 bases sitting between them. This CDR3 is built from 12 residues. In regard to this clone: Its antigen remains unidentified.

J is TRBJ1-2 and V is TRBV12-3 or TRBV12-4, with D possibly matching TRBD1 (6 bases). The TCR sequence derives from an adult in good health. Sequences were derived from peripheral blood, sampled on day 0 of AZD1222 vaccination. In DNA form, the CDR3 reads TGTGCCAGCAGTCAGGGGTGGTATGGCTACACCTTC. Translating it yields CASSQGWYGYTF.